What follows are 21 T cell receptor beta chains derived from one specimen sequenced in a study of T-cell reconstitution after alpha-beta-depleted transplantation in children (dated by TCRdb to the mid-2010s). Receptors were amplified or captured by PCR. The sequencing machine was an Illumina HiSeq 2500. TCR library preparation used molecular barcoding, with unique molecular identifiers applied to normalize quantification of the TCRbeta repertoire. Using fastp at Q25 and MiXCR, TCRdb reprocessed the public reads and kept productive beta chains. CDR3 protein sequences are deduplicated, and each keeps its most common genes and DNA. A total of 3,500 to 5,500 distinct CDR3 sequences appear in this sample, around an eighth of them only once. About 29% of the sample comes from the top ten. Per the publication, the time point label means: day 60 (about 2 months) after transplantation. The sample's treatment or condition label, decoded: allogeneic hematopoietic cell transplantation with graft depleted of TCRalphabeta T cells and CD19 B cells.

Sequencing used PBMCs, mostly from graft donor cells, obtained 60 days after TCRalphabeta/CD19-depleted stem cell transplant. These receptor sequences come from a male patient between 2 and 15 years old who had a stem cell transplant for acute lymphoblastic leukemia, so the T cells may come from the graft donor.

The chain couples TRBV9 to TRBJ2-1; TRBD2 agrees at 9 bases. V lost 0 bases, J lost 8 bases, and 9 bases stayed unmatched. CDR3 length: 16 residues. Germline V gene data show CDR1 as SGDLS and CDR2 as YYNGEE. Here the CDR3 reads CASSVGRVAGAHEQFF. CDR3 in DNA: TGTGCCAGCAGCGTAGGCCGGGTAGCGGGAGCACATGAGCAGTTCTTC.

This clonotype came up many times. This chain uses TRBV23-1 with TRBJ2-3; 8 bases line up with TRBD1. TRBV23-1 falls under the ORF class, with uncertain function. V shed 4 bases and J 2 bases; nucleotides not matched to a gene: 5. This CDR3 is 15 amino acids long. The CDR3 nucleotides are TGCGCCAGCAGTCCAGGGGGCAGAGCCACAGATACGCAGTATTTT. Its translation: CASSPGGRATDTQYF.

This clonotype was counted at least ten times. The V and J genes are TRBV20-1 and TRBJ1-1; 10 nucleotides align to TRBD1. Germline values: CDR1 DFQATT, CDR2 SNEGSKA (reference sequence). V was clipped by 5 bases and J by 3 bases; unmatched bases: 9. The CDR3 has 15 amino acids. The CDR3 loop is CSAGRDRGFHTEAFF. DNA for the CDR3: TGCAGTGCTGGGCGGGACAGGGGTTTTCACACTGAAGCTTTCTTT.

There are many counts of this clonotype. V gene TRBV4-3 combines with J gene TRBJ2-1; D perhaps matches TRBD2 (7 bases). V was trimmed by 3 bases and J by 2 bases, leaving 8 bases between them. Germline V gene data show CDR1 as LGHNA and CDR2 as YSLEER. The CDR3 has 14 residues. This CDR3 reads CASSHGGPYNEQFF. CDR3 sequence (DNA): TGCGCCAGCAGCCACGGGGGGCCCTACAATGAGCAGTTCTTC.

By its share, this clonotype is medium-sized. The chain recombines TRBV10-3 with TRBJ2-2, with a tentative D call TRBD1 (6 bases). Deletions cut 11 bases from V and 7 bases from J, with 23 bases between. CDR3 length: 15 amino acids. Germline values: CDR1 ENHRY, CDR2 SYGVKD. CDR3 sequence reads: CAATPSVGGDGELFF. For the CDR3, the DNA is TGTGCCGCAACCCCGTCGGTAGGGGGAGACGGGGAGCTGTTTTTT.

This clonotype is labeled medium-sized. The genes are TRBV7-9 and TRBJ2-3, with 11 bases lining up with TRBD2. Unmatched junction bases numbered 6, after V lost 5 bases and J lost 5 bases. Per the germline V gene, CDR1 is SEHNR and CDR2 is FQNEAQ (reference sequence). This CDR3 has 15 amino acids. CDR3: CASSPQLAGEDTQYF. In DNA, the CDR3 is TGTGCCAGCAGCCCCCAACTAGCGGGAGAAGATACGCAGTATTTT. The entire variable domain, with the rest obtained from reference TRBV7-9 and TRBJ2-3, is as follows: DTGVSQNPRHKITKRGQNVTFRCDPISEHNRLYWYRQTLGQGPEFLTYFQNEAQLEKSRLLSDRFSAERPKGSFSTLEIQRTEQGDSAMYLCASSPQLAGEDTQYFGPGTRLTVL.

This clonotype rates as medium-sized (0.01 to 0.1%). The rearrangement uses TRBV7-9 and TRBJ1-5; D may be TRBD1 (5 bases). Trimming removed 5 bases at V and 2 bases at J, with 13 bases between. The germline CDR1 and CDR2 sequences are SEHNR and FQNEAQ (reference sequence). The CDR3 length is 15 residues. In DNA form, the CDR3 reads TGTGCCAGCAGCCAAGGGGAAGGGGGCAATCAGCCCCAGCATTTT. Translating it yields CASSQGEGGNQPQHF.

By proportion, this clonotype is medium-sized. V usage is TRBV3-1 and J usage is TRBJ1-1; the match to TRBD1 covers 7 bases. CDR3 length: 15 amino acids. The trim removed 4 bases at V and 4 bases at J, leaving 9 bases unmatched. Germline CDR1 LGHDT, CDR2 YNNKEL (reference sequence). The CDR3 loop reads CASSRPTGLSTEAFF. For the CDR3, the DNA is TGTGCCAGCAGCCGGCCGACAGGGTTGAGCACTGAAGCTTTCTTT.

V and J are TRBV1 and TRBJ2-2; the table's D call of TRBD2 was not tested on the DNA. TRBV1 is designated a pseudogene. This CDR3 is built from 15 residues. In DNA, the CDR3 is TGCCAGCAGCCAAGGGGGCGGGGGGGCAACGGGGAGCTGTTTTTT. Its translation: CQQPRGRGGNGELFF.

This clonotype was found many times. The chain has TRBV28 and TRBJ2-7; tentatively, D is TRBD1 (5 bases). Germline values: CDR1 MDHEN, CDR2 SYDVKM. The CDR3 loop spans 14 amino acids. V lost 8 bases and J 0 bases, leaving 14 bases between the germline ends. The CDR3 region has the DNA TGTGCCAGCGGCAGTTTTAGGGGCTCCTACGAGCAGTACTTC. Its protein product is CASGSFRGSYEQYF.

By proportion, this clonotype is medium-sized. The V call is TRBV12-3 or TRBV12-4, the J call TRBJ2-7, with D possibly being TRBD2 (5 bases). The CDR3 has 15 residues. Trimming left V 5 bases short and J 0 bases short, with 14 bases between. In nucleotides, the CDR3 is TGTGCCAGCAGTCGGGGTTTGTCGAGCTCCTACGAGCAGTACTTC. Protein product: CASSRGLSSSYEQYF.

This clonotype was detected many times. This chain joins TRBV12-3 or TRBV12-4 and TRBJ1-6, with 7 bases fitting TRBD1. The CDR3 runs to 14 residues. Trimming at V came to 2 bases and at J to 8 bases, leaving 3 bases not matched to a gene. CDR3 loop: CASSLSRGHSPLHF. DNA of the CDR3: TGTGCCAGCAGTTTAAGTAGGGGGCATTCACCCCTCCACTTT.

This clonotype is categorized as large. This sequence joins TRBV12-3 or TRBV12-4 and TRBJ1-1; weak D call: TRBD1 (5 bases). This CDR3 has 12 amino acids. V was cut by 6 bases and J by 5 bases, with 10 bases left in between. The CDR3 DNA reads as TGTGCCAGCAGGGGGGAAGGAACTGAAGCTTTCTTT. Amino acids: CASRGEGTEAFF.

By proportion, this clonotype is medium-sized. The rearrangement links TRBV6-5 to TRBJ2-7; no firm D call. The germline CDR1 and CDR2 sequences are MNHEY and SVGAGI. CDR3 length equals 14 residues. The ends were cut back, 5 bases at V and 0 bases at J, with 11 bases in the middle. CDR3 in amino acids: CASSPLVASYEQYF. The CDR3 region has the DNA TGTGCCAGCAGTCCCCTAGTAGCCTCCTACGAGCAGTACTTC.

This clonotype was recorded at least ten times. The chain is built from TRBV7-9 and TRBJ1-4; D is unclear. Trimming left V 5 bases short and J 2 bases short, with 6 bases between. This CDR3 is built from 13 residues. Per the germline V gene, CDR1 is SEHNR and CDR2 is FQNEAQ (reference sequence). CDR3 amino acids: CASSVRTNEKLFF. DNA of the CDR3: TGTGCCAGCAGCGTCCGGACTAATGAAAAACTGTTTTTT. Drawing the rest from reference TRBV7-9 and TRBJ1-4, the complete variable domain is DTGVSQNPRHKITKRGQNVTFRCDPISEHNRLYWYRQTLGQGPEFLTYFQNEAQLEKSRLLSDRFSAERPKGSFSTLEIQRTEQGDSAMYLCASSVRTNEKLFFGSGTQLSVL.

This clonotype is judged medium-sized. This chain uses TRBV2 with TRBJ2-2, with no clear D. The CDR3 has 13 amino acids. V was shortened by 3 bases and J by 1 base, with 3 bases between the two germline ends. CDR1 and CDR2 (germline): SNHLY, FYNNEI. The CDR3 region is CASSEQNTGELFF. The DNA for the CDR3 is TGTGCCAGCAGTGAGCAGAACACCGGGGAGCTGTTTTTT.

This CDR3 is CAISPLGLAGLVDEQFF. For the CDR3, the DNA is TGTGCCATCAGCCCCTTGGGACTAGCGGGGCTGGTGGATGAGCAGTTCTTC. The rearrangement uses TRBV10-3 and TRBJ2-1, with 13 bases matching TRBD2. From germline, CDR1 is ENHRY and CDR2 SYGVKD. With 6 bases clipped from V and 8 bases from J, the junction kept 13 bases outside the gene matches. The CDR3 is 17 amino acids.

This clonotype rates as medium-sized. The chain carries TRBV29-1 and TRBJ2-5; D is ambiguous. In germline, CDR1 is SQVTM, CDR2 ANQGSEA. The V end lost 3 bases, the J end lost 4 bases, and 12 bases lay between the germline ends. The CDR3 consists of 13 residues. CDR3 protein: CSVDLGVGETQYF. CDR3 nucleotide sequence: TGCAGCGTTGATCTGGGCGTGGGAGAGACCCAGTACTTC.

This clonotype was observed at least ten times. The CDR3 DNA is TGTGCCAGCAGCTACGAGATAGGGTGGCAAAAACTGTTTTTT. Translating gives CASSYEIGWQKLFF. The gene calls are TRBV28 and TRBJ1-4; D unclear. The germline V and J ends were trimmed by 6 bases and 9 bases, with 17 bases remaining between them. This CDR3 has 14 residues. Germline V lookup: CDR1 MDHEN, CDR2 SYDVKM. Together with reference TRBV28 and TRBJ1-4, the CDR3 gives the full variable domain: DVKVTQSSRYLVKRTGEKVFLECVQDMDHENMFWYRQDPGLGLRLIYFSYDVKMKEKGDIPEGYSVSREKKERFSLILESASTNQTSMYLCASSYEIGWQKLFFGSGTQLSVL.

In its sample, this clonotype was seen many times. The chain uses TRBV15 and TRBJ2-1; the match to TRBD2 covers 7 bases. Germline V gives CDR1 LNHNV, CDR2 YYDKDF (reference sequence). The CDR3 contains 15 residues. Trimming cost V 6 bases and J 0 bases; bases outside gene matches: 5. The CDR3 DNA sequence: TGTGCCACCAGTCCGGGGGGAAGCTCCTACAATGAGCAGTTCTTC. This sequence encodes CATSPGGSSYNEQFF.

This clonotype is medium-sized (0.01 to 0.1%) by share. The rearrangement links TRBV7-8 to TRBJ1-6, with D possibly being TRBD1 (6 bases). This CDR3 contains 15 residues. Per germline, CDR1 SGHVS and CDR2 FQNEAQ. V shed 3 bases and J shed 0 bases, with 6 bases lying between them. CDR3 DNA sequence: TGTGCCAGCAGCTTGACAGGCTCCTATAATTCACCCCTCCACTTT. This gives the protein CASSLTGSYNSPLHF.